Listed here are 4 T cell receptor beta chains from one sample, sequenced in a study of blood T cell repertoires in COVID-19. Libraries were prepared by immunoSEQ multiplex PCR; TCRdb keeps only in-frame clonotypes and omits some of them. Here the sample spans about 130,000 clones, roughly 92% being singletons. The sequenced sample consisted of peripheral blood. These TCRs come from a man aged 45-65 years with COVID-19, enrolled during active disease.

The rearrangement joins TRBV7-2 to TRBJ1-2; D might be TRBD1 (5 bases). The V gene lost 0 bases and the J gene lost 0 bases, with 8 bases spanning the gap. Per the germline V gene, CDR1 is SGHTA and CDR2 is FQGNSA. The CDR3 is 15 amino acids. The CDR3 region is CASSLAGATNYGYTF. CDR3 in DNA: TGTGCCAGCAGCTTAGCTGGGGCAACTAACTATGGCTACACCTTC.

The rearrangement uses TRBV5-1 and TRBJ2-2; D uncertain. This CDR3 has 13 residues. Deletions cut 4 bases from V and 7 bases from J, with 11 bases between. CDR1 is SGHRS and CDR2 is YFSETQ in the germline V gene. CDR3 nucleotides: TGCGCCAGCAGCCCGTCCCCTCTCGGGGAGCTGTTTTTT. This gives the protein CASSPSPLGELFF.

The rearrangement uses TRBV29-1 and TRBJ2-1, with TRBD2 identical over 14 bases. This CDR3 has 14 amino acids. Germline V gene data show CDR1 as SQVTM and CDR2 as ANQGSEA. Germline trimming cut 3 bases from V and 10 bases from J; bases unmatched to any gene: 5. The CDR3 is CSVEGTSGSREQFF. The CDR3 bases are TGCAGCGTTGAGGGGACTAGCGGGAGTAGGGAGCAGTTCTTC.

This chain uses TRBV30 with TRBJ2-5, with a possible D match to TRBD1 (6 bases). V was cut by 2 bases and J by 4 bases, with 14 bases left in between. This CDR3 region has 14 residues. CDR1 is GTSNPN and CDR2 is SVGIG in the germline V gene (reference sequence). The CDR3 DNA is TGTGCCTGGAGTACGGGCAGGGGCCTAGAGACCCAGTACTTC. Protein product: CAWSTGRGLETQYF.